The clone carrying this T cell receptor (beta chain) was counted between two and nine times. Its antigen is currently unknown. The authors reverse transcribed all of the isolated RNA, so sequencing captured expressed TCRB transcripts. This table comes from immunoSEQ multiplex PCR, and its TCRdb copy is limited to in-frame clones, with some not included. The table records more than 300,000 clones, 9.6% of them present only once. This entry is derived from a study of beta chain features in type 1 diabetes. The CDR3 has 13 residues. Trimming cost V 2 bases and J 0 bases, with 4 bases left between them. The germline V gene has CDR1 SGHTA and CDR2 FQGTGA. Regarding the study as a whole: Across all four CD4+ subsets, people with type 1 diabetes showed modestly shorter TCRB CDR3s.

This chain uses TRBV7-3 with TRBJ2-5; D gene unclear. Sequencing used central memory CD4+ T cells from blood. The sequence came from a young man with type 1 diabetes. The CDR3 nucleotides are TGTGCCAGCAGCTTACTTTACCAAGAGACCCAGTACTTC. Amino acids: CASSLLYQETQYF.